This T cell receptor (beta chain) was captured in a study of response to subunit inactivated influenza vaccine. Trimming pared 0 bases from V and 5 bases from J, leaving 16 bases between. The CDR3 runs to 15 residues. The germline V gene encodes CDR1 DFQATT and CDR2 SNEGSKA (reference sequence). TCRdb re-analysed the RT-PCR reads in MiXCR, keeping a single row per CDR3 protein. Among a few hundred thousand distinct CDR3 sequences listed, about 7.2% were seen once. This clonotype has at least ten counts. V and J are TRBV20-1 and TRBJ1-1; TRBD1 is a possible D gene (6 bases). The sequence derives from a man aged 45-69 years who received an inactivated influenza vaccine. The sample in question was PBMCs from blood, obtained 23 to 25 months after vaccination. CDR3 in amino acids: CSARDPRGSSTEAFF. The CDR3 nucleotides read TGCAGTGCTAGAGATCCCAGGGGATCGTCGACTGAAGCTTTCTTT.